This T cell receptor beta chain was recorded in a study of blood T cells in healthy people across ages. General study points: Naive CD4+ cells and diversity were both higher in long-lived donors than in aged donors.

Alongside a J-beta primer mix, a sample-barcoded 5' primer served in a second PCR lasting about 7 to 12 cycles. TCRdb recomputed calls from the 5' RACE reads with MiXCR, one row per CDR3 protein. The sample lists hundreds of thousands of distinct CDR3 sequences; around 25% were seen once. This clonotype was seen a few times. Antigen: not known. These data were likewise used in another study, on T cells of mothers and their children. From that second work: All RNA that had been extracted was used for cDNA synthesis at approximately 1.4 ug per 15 ul. Each mother yielded more than 9 million TCR beta CDR3 reads. Each child yielded several million reads. Relative to unrelated pairs, biologically related mother-child dyads exhibited marginally greater, non-significant overlap.

Sequencing was performed on blood. The TCR sequence derives from a boy aged 5-17 years in good health.

The CDR3 DNA is TGCAGTGCTAGGCGGGACAGACGTAATGAAAAACTGTTTTTT. This translates into CSARRDRRNEKLFF. The chain employs TRBV20-1 and TRBJ1-4, with 7 bases that match TRBD1. The CDR3 is made up of 14 amino acids. The V gene's germline CDR1 is DFQATT and CDR2 SNEGSKA (reference sequence). V shed 3 bases and J 4 bases; nucleotides not matched to a gene: 5.